This is a list of T cell receptor beta chains from one sample in a study of blood T cell repertoires in COVID-19. TCRdb's table, derived via immunoSEQ multiplex PCR, lists solely in-frame clones and lacks some. The sample holds 250,000 to 300,000 clones, around 91% seen once. Sample: peripheral blood. Receptor source: a woman aged 60-75 years with acute or convalescent COVID-19. Each CDR3 is given with its conserved first and last residue. Fields, in order: D gene, V gene, J gene, clone size, CDR3 protein, CDR3 DNA. The D gene is left open where the match is weak. Clone size, where shown, is once, few, many, or a class for clones that have expanded.

d_call: -
v_call: TRBV28
j_call: TRBJ1-1
clone_size: -
cdr3_aa: CASSFYGDTEAFF
cdr3_nt: TGTGCCAGCAGTTTTTACGGGGACACTGAAGCTTTCTTT

d_call: -
v_call: TRBV6-5
j_call: TRBJ2-7
clone_size: -
cdr3_aa: CASSYSQGYEQYF
cdr3_nt: TGTGCCAGCAGTTACTCGCAGGGGTACGAGCAGTACTTC

d_call: TRBD1
v_call: TRBV14
j_call: TRBJ1-2
clone_size: -
cdr3_aa: CASSQRQGHYGYTF
cdr3_nt: TGTGCCAGCAGCCAAAGACAGGGCCACTATGGCTACACCTTC

d_call: TRBD1
v_call: TRBV5-4
j_call: TRBJ1-1
clone_size: -
cdr3_aa: CASSLVGQGAAEAFF
cdr3_nt: TGTGCCAGCAGCTTGGTAGGGCAGGGGGCCGCTGAAGCTTTCTTT

d_call: -
v_call: TRBV7-3
j_call: TRBJ2-3
clone_size: few
cdr3_aa: CASSSIPGHHTQYF
cdr3_nt: TGTGCCAGCAGCTCGATACCGGGACACCATACGCAGTATTTT

d_call: -
v_call: TRBV5-4
j_call: TRBJ1-2
clone_size: -
cdr3_aa: CASSLAGFYGYTF
cdr3_nt: TGTGCCAGCAGCTTGGCCGGGTTTTATGGCTACACCTTC

d_call: -
v_call: TRBV7-2
j_call: TRBJ2-1
clone_size: -
cdr3_aa: CASRRGTNEQFF
cdr3_nt: TGTGCCAGCCGCCGGGGTACCAATGAGCAGTTCTTC

d_call: TRBD2
v_call: TRBV7-9
j_call: TRBJ2-7
clone_size: -
cdr3_aa: CASSSGLAGGSFSYEQYF
cdr3_nt: TGTGCCAGCAGCTCGGGACTAGCGGGGGGCTCATTCTCCTACGAGCAGTACTTC

d_call: TRBD1
v_call: TRBV3-1/TRBV3-2
j_call: TRBJ1-3
clone_size: -
cdr3_aa: CASSPPGQGAGNTIYF
cdr3_nt: TGTGCCAGCAGCCCGCCGGGACAGGGGGCGGGAAACACCATATATTTT

d_call: -
v_call: TRBV7-6
j_call: TRBJ2-2
clone_size: once
cdr3_aa: CASSLESLGGAGELFF
cdr3_nt: TGTGCCAGCAGCTTAGAATCTTTGGGGGGAGCCGGGGAGCTGTTTTTT

d_call: -
v_call: TRBV2
j_call: TRBJ2-2
clone_size: -
cdr3_aa: CASRAEGAGELFF
cdr3_nt: TGTGCCAGCAGAGCAGAGGGGGCCGGGGAGCTGTTTTTT

d_call: TRBD2
v_call: TRBV15
j_call: TRBJ2-5
clone_size: -
cdr3_aa: CATSGGSGGGIETQYF
cdr3_nt: TGTGCCACCAGCGGAGGGAGCGGGGGGGGAATAGAGACCCAGTACTTC

d_call: -
v_call: TRBV21-1
j_call: TRBJ2-1
clone_size: once
cdr3_aa: CASSQTGTIVCEQFF
cdr3_nt: TGTGCCAGCAGCCAAACCGGGACTATCGTCTGTGAGCAGTTCTTC

d_call: -
v_call: TRBV3-1/TRBV3-2
j_call: TRBJ2-1
clone_size: -
cdr3_aa: CASSHGRGPPYNEQFF
cdr3_nt: TGTGCCAGCAGCCATGGAAGGGGCCCCCCCTACAATGAGCAGTTCTTC

d_call: -
v_call: TRBV6-6
j_call: TRBJ1-2
clone_size: few
cdr3_aa: CASSTVAGISGYTF
cdr3_nt: TGTGCCAGCTCAACGGTGGCAGGGATTAGCGGCTACACCTTC

d_call: -
v_call: TRBV24-1
j_call: TRBJ1-2
clone_size: -
cdr3_aa: CATSAQSGEGWYGYTF
cdr3_nt: TGTGCCACCAGTGCCCAGAGCGGAGAAGGGTGGTATGGCTACACCTTC

d_call: TRBD2
v_call: TRBV15
j_call: TRBJ2-4
clone_size: -
cdr3_aa: CATSDPSGSYIQYF
cdr3_nt: TGTGCCACCAGCGACCCTAGCGGGAGTTACATTCAGTACTTC

d_call: TRBD2
v_call: TRBV12-5
j_call: TRBJ2-1
clone_size: -
cdr3_aa: CASGRLANEQFF
cdr3_nt: TGTGCTAGTGGTCGACTAGCCAATGAGCAGTTCTTC

d_call: TRBD2
v_call: TRBV7-2
j_call: TRBJ2-2
clone_size: -
cdr3_aa: CASSLVVGRAATGELFF
cdr3_nt: TGTGCCAGCAGCTTAGTGGTCGGGAGGGCCGCCACCGGGGAGCTGTTTTTT

d_call: TRBD2
v_call: TRBV9
j_call: TRBJ2-5
clone_size: -
cdr3_aa: CASSRLAGIQETQYF
cdr3_nt: TGTGCCAGCAGCAGACTAGCGGGCATACAAGAGACCCAGTACTTC

d_call: -
v_call: TRBV27
j_call: TRBJ1-6
clone_size: once
cdr3_aa: CASSMRRGSSYNSPLHF
cdr3_nt: TGTGCCAGCAGCATGCGAAGGGGGAGCTCCTATAATTCACCCCTCCACTTT

d_call: TRBD1
v_call: TRBV6-2/TRBV6-3
j_call: TRBJ2-7
clone_size: -
cdr3_aa: CASSSTGGLSLYEQYF
cdr3_nt: TGTGCCAGCAGTTCGACAGGGGGCCTGTCCCTCTACGAGCAGTACTTC

d_call: TRBD1
v_call: TRBV11-2
j_call: TRBJ2-7
clone_size: -
cdr3_aa: CASSPRTGLYEQYF
cdr3_nt: TGTGCCAGCAGCCCCAGGACAGGGCTATACGAGCAGTACTTC

d_call: TRBD1
v_call: TRBV11-3
j_call: TRBJ1-5
clone_size: -
cdr3_aa: CASSLQGRVNQPQHF
cdr3_nt: TGTGCCAGCAGCCTACAGGGGAGAGTCAATCAGCCCCAGCATTTT

d_call: TRBD2
v_call: TRBV4-3
j_call: TRBJ2-7
clone_size: -
cdr3_aa: CASSLRLAGDDEQYF
cdr3_nt: TGCGCCAGCAGCCTTCGACTAGCGGGAGACGACGAGCAGTACTTC

d_call: TRBD1
v_call: TRBV28
j_call: TRBJ1-4
clone_size: -
cdr3_aa: CASSRQGIISNEKLFF
cdr3_nt: TGTGCCAGCAGTCGACAGGGGATTATATCTAATGAAAAACTGTTTTTT

d_call: TRBD2
v_call: TRBV5-4
j_call: TRBJ2-2
clone_size: -
cdr3_aa: CASSLGAGGPTGELFF
cdr3_nt: TGTGCCAGCAGCTTGGGAGCGGGAGGGCCCACCGGGGAGCTGTTTTTT

d_call: -
v_call: TRBV11-2
j_call: TRBJ1-1
clone_size: -
cdr3_aa: CASSLMGGTEAFF
cdr3_nt: TGTGCCAGCAGCTTAATGGGGGGCACTGAAGCTTTCTTT

d_call: -
v_call: TRBV19
j_call: TRBJ2-1
clone_size: -
cdr3_aa: CASSKLARWNEQFF
cdr3_nt: TGTGCCAGTAGTAAGTTAGCGCGCTGGAATGAGCAGTTCTTC

d_call: TRBD1
v_call: TRBV6-4
j_call: TRBJ1-2
clone_size: few
cdr3_aa: CASSDPGTGNGYTF
cdr3_nt: TGTGCCAGCAGTGACCCCGGGACAGGCAACGGCTACACCTTC

d_call: TRBD1
v_call: TRBV19
j_call: TRBJ2-7
clone_size: -
cdr3_aa: CASSTGTGSYEQYF
cdr3_nt: TGTGCCAGCTCAACCGGGACAGGGAGCTACGAGCAGTACTTC

d_call: TRBD1
v_call: TRBV28
j_call: TRBJ1-6
clone_size: -
cdr3_aa: CASSLRPGQGFSPLHF
cdr3_nt: TGTGCCAGCAGTCTACGCCCGGGACAGGGTTTTTCACCCCTCCACTTT

d_call: TRBD1
v_call: TRBV5-6
j_call: TRBJ1-2
clone_size: -
cdr3_aa: CASSPTGIYGYTF
cdr3_nt: TGTGCCAGCAGCCCGACAGGGATCTATGGCTACACCTTC

d_call: TRBD1
v_call: TRBV27
j_call: TRBJ1-6
clone_size: -
cdr3_aa: CASSLDRGNSPLHF
cdr3_nt: TGTGCCAGCAGTTTGGACAGGGGGAATTCACCCCTCCACTTT

d_call: -
v_call: TRBV6-5
j_call: TRBJ1-1
clone_size: -
cdr3_aa: CASSSRPSNTEAFF
cdr3_nt: TGTGCCAGCAGCAGCAGGCCCTCGAACACTGAAGCTTTCTTT

d_call: -
v_call: TRBV4-1
j_call: TRBJ1-1
clone_size: -
cdr3_aa: CASSQDRGSNTEAFF
cdr3_nt: TGCGCCAGCAGCCAAGACAGGGGTTCGAACACTGAAGCTTTCTTT

d_call: -
v_call: TRBV7-6
j_call: TRBJ2-7
clone_size: -
cdr3_aa: CASSLGPGHFYEQYF
cdr3_nt: TGTGCCAGCAGCTTAGGCCCGGGACACTTCTACGAGCAGTACTTC

d_call: TRBD2
v_call: TRBV9
j_call: TRBJ2-5
clone_size: -
cdr3_aa: CASSWEAGGRLETQYF
cdr3_nt: TGTGCCAGCTCTTGGGAAGCGGGAGGACGGCTGGAGACCCAGTACTTC

d_call: -
v_call: TRBV9
j_call: TRBJ2-7
clone_size: -
cdr3_aa: CASSVGLSYEQYF
cdr3_nt: TGTGCCAGCAGCGTAGGACTATCTTACGAGCAGTACTTC

d_call: TRBD2
v_call: TRBV3-1/TRBV3-2
j_call: TRBJ2-2
clone_size: -
cdr3_aa: CASSQGLAGIGELFF
cdr3_nt: TGTGCCAGCAGCCAAGGACTAGCGGGAATCGGGGAGCTGTTTTTT

d_call: -
v_call: TRBV6-4
j_call: TRBJ2-7
clone_size: -
cdr3_aa: CASSEGTGLQYEQYF
cdr3_nt: TGTGCCAGCAGTGAAGGTACAGGGCTCCAATACGAGCAGTACTTC

d_call: TRBD1
v_call: TRBV5-1
j_call: TRBJ2-7
clone_size: -
cdr3_aa: CASSLGRGRVDEQYF
cdr3_nt: TGCGCCAGCAGCTTGGGCAGGGGGCGGGTCGACGAGCAGTACTTC

d_call: TRBD1
v_call: TRBV7-9
j_call: TRBJ1-1
clone_size: -
cdr3_aa: CASSQGQGYGTEAFF
cdr3_nt: TGTGCCAGCAGCCAGGGACAGGGGTACGGCACTGAAGCTTTCTTT

d_call: -
v_call: TRBV20-1
j_call: TRBJ1-6
clone_size: once
cdr3_aa: CSASRSSYNSPLHF
cdr3_nt: TGCAGTGCTAGTCGGAGCTCCTATAATTCACCCCTCCACTTT

d_call: -
v_call: TRBV27
j_call: TRBJ2-7
clone_size: -
cdr3_aa: CASSLGRGQPYEQYF
cdr3_nt: TGTGCCAGCAGTTTAGGGCGCGGACAACCCTACGAGCAGTACTTC

d_call: -
v_call: TRBV5-1
j_call: TRBJ2-2
clone_size: -
cdr3_aa: CASSLVGGPGTGELFF
cdr3_nt: TGCGCCAGCAGCTTGGTTGGAGGGCCGGGGACCGGGGAGCTGTTTTTT

d_call: TRBD1
v_call: TRBV6-4
j_call: TRBJ2-7
clone_size: -
cdr3_aa: CASSAHPGQGAGEQYF
cdr3_nt: TGTGCCAGCAGTGCACATCCGGGACAGGGGGCGGGCGAGCAGTACTTC

d_call: TRBD1
v_call: TRBV18
j_call: TRBJ1-1
clone_size: -
cdr3_aa: CASSLPGQGGRGSTEAFF
cdr3_nt: TGTGCCAGCTCACTACCGGGACAGGGTGGAAGGGGGTCCACTGAAGCTTTCTTT

d_call: -
v_call: TRBV5-1
j_call: TRBJ2-2
clone_size: -
cdr3_aa: CASSPGTLNTGELFF
cdr3_nt: TGCGCCAGCAGCCCCGGGACACTGAACACCGGGGAGCTGTTTTTT

d_call: -
v_call: TRBV5-1
j_call: TRBJ2-3
clone_size: -
cdr3_aa: CASGQPSSTDTQYF
cdr3_nt: TGCGCCAGTGGACAGCCGAGTAGCACAGATACGCAGTATTTT

d_call: TRBD1
v_call: TRBV2
j_call: TRBJ1-6
clone_size: once
cdr3_aa: CASSEGDRNSPLHF
cdr3_nt: TGTGCCAGCAGTGAAGGGGACAGAAATTCACCCCTCCACTTT

d_call: -
v_call: TRBV16
j_call: TRBJ1-5
clone_size: -
cdr3_aa: CASSHPGQPQHF
cdr3_nt: TGTGCCAGCAGCCACCCGGGGCAGCCCCAGCATTTT

d_call: TRBD1
v_call: TRBV19
j_call: TRBJ2-7
clone_size: -
cdr3_aa: CASRRTGSSYEQYF
cdr3_nt: TGTGCCAGTCGGAGGACAGGGAGCTCCTACGAGCAGTACTTC

d_call: -
v_call: TRBV6-6
j_call: TRBJ2-2
clone_size: -
cdr3_aa: CASSSTAANTGELFF
cdr3_nt: TGTGCCAGCAGTTCGACAGCCGCGAACACCGGGGAGCTGTTTTTT

d_call: -
v_call: TRBV2
j_call: TRBJ2-6
clone_size: -
cdr3_aa: CASSRIGQGSGANVLTF
cdr3_nt: TGTGCCAGCAGTCGAATAGGGCAGGGCTCTGGGGCCAACGTCCTGACTTTC

d_call: TRBD1
v_call: TRBV9
j_call: TRBJ1-2
clone_size: -
cdr3_aa: CASSEGLTGDSKYYGYTF
cdr3_nt: TGTGCCAGCAGCGAGGGGTTAACGGGGGACAGCAAGTACTATGGCTACACCTTC

d_call: TRBD2
v_call: TRBV27
j_call: TRBJ2-7
clone_size: -
cdr3_aa: CASSLAGVAYEQYF
cdr3_nt: TGTGCCAGCAGTTTAGCGGGAGTCGCCTACGAGCAGTACTTC